These 16 T cell receptor beta chains came from one sample sequenced in a study of CD8 T cells in Susac syndrome. The RNA input was about 0.5 to 1 ug, and it was reverse transcribed with random hexamers. TCRdb recomputed calls from the immunoSEQ multiplex PCR reads with MiXCR, one row per CDR3 protein. The data hold around 110,000 distinct CDR3 sequences, with roughly 95% observed a single time. Sequences were obtained from CD8+ T cells from PBMCs. These TCRs come from a human donor with Susac syndrome.

The genes are TRBV9 and TRBJ1-3; 9 bases align to TRBD1. CDR3 length: 15 amino acids. CDR1 is SGDLS and CDR2 is YYNGEE in the germline V gene. V lost 4 bases, J lost 4 bases, and 6 bases stayed unmatched. CDR3 in amino acids: CASSLGTGSGNTIYF. CDR3 bases: TGTGCCAGCAGCCTCGGGACAGGGTCGGGAAACACCATATATTTT.

The rearrangement uses TRBV12-3 or TRBV12-4 and TRBJ2-1; D uncertain. This CDR3 has 12 amino acids. Trimming removed 1 base at V and 14 bases at J, with 12 bases between. In DNA form, the CDR3 reads TGTGCCAGCAGTTTAGAATTTGGAAAGGAGTTCTTC. Its protein product is CASSLEFGKEFF.

The CDR3 DNA is TGTGCCAGCAGCCCTGGGATCCCAAATGAGCAGTTCTTC. Residues: CASSPGIPNEQFF. V usage is TRBV7-9 and J usage is TRBJ2-1; D gene ambiguous. The CDR3 contains 13 residues. With 5 bases removed from V and 7 bases from J, the gap between germline ends came to 12 bases. From germline, CDR1 is SEHNR and CDR2 FQNEAQ (reference sequence).

The chain is built from TRBV5-1 and TRBJ1-1; 7 nucleotides line up with TRBD1. Per the germline V gene, CDR1 is SGHRS and CDR2 is YFSETQ. V gave up 4 bases and J gave up 3 bases; unmatched junction bases: 9. The CDR3 extends over 15 amino acids. The CDR3 bases are TGCGCCAGCAGCCACATTACAGGGGCGGACACTGAAGCTTTCTTT. It encodes CASSHITGADTEAFF.

This rearrangement joins TRBV9 to TRBJ2-1, with 10 positions matching TRBD2. Germline CDR1 reads SGDLS; CDR2 reads YYNGEE. J lost 0 bases, V lost 3 bases, and 3 bases had no gene match. CDR3 length: 16 residues. CDR3 DNA: TGTGCCAGCAGCGCGCAGCGGGGGGGCTCCTACAATGAGCAGTTCTTC. It is translated as CASSAQRGGSYNEQFF.

The chain combines TRBV27 with TRBJ1-2; TRBD1 matches 7 bases. The germline V gene encodes CDR1 MNHEY and CDR2 SMNVEV (reference sequence). There are 14 residues in the CDR3. V lost 0 bases and J lost 7; bases outside the gene matches: 5. The CDR3 here is CASSLSEGAGGYTF. The CDR3 DNA sequence: TGTGCCAGCAGTTTATCGGAGGGGGCTGGTGGCTACACCTTC.

This clonotype was seen a handful of times. J is TRBJ2-3 and V is TRBV20-1; 7 nucleotides agree with TRBD1. Looked up from germline, CDR1 is DFQATT and CDR2 is SNEGSKA (reference sequence). Trimming cost V 5 bases and J 0 bases; bases outside gene matches: 8. This CDR3 contains 15 residues. CDR3 sequence (DNA): TGCAGTGCTGGAGGACAGGACACTAGCACAGATACGCAGTATTTT. It is translated as CSAGGQDTSTDTQYF.

This sequence joins TRBV9 and TRBJ2-2; no clear D. Trimming stripped 3 bases from V and 0 bases from J, with 9 bases between. The CDR3 sequence is 15 residues long. The germline CDR1 and CDR2 sequences are SGDLS and YYNGEE. This CDR3 reads CASSETPTNTGELFF. The CDR3 region has the DNA TGTGCCAGCAGCGAGACTCCTACGAACACCGGGGAGCTGTTTTTT.

V usage is TRBV7-9 and J usage is TRBJ2-1, with D hard to call. Germline V gives CDR1 SEHNR, CDR2 FQNEAQ (reference sequence). This CDR3 spans 12 amino acids. Trimming removed 9 bases from V and 1 base from J, with 7 bases in between. This chain's CDR3 is CASWVSYNEQFF. CDR3 sequence (DNA): TGTGCCAGTTGGGTGTCCTACAATGAGCAGTTCTTC.

This chain uses TRBV27 with TRBJ2-1, with D hard to call. The CDR3 totals 16 residues. Trimming removed 0 bases from V and 1 base from J, with 10 bases in between. Germline loops: CDR1 MNHEY, CDR2 SMNVEV (reference sequence). The CDR3 nucleotides read TGTGCCAGCAGTTTATCGGGTTTCCAGTCCTACAATGAGCAGTTCTTC. This sequence encodes CASSLSGFQSYNEQFF.

Worth noting for this clonotype: At one end the junction does not follow the germline gene, possibly because of a read error. This chain connects TRBV18 to TRBJ2-7; 7 bases agree with TRBD2. The V gene's germline CDR1 is KGHSH and CDR2 LQKENI. This CDR3 region has 14 residues. CDR3 protein: CASSPPTSSNEQYF. CDR3 DNA: TGTGCCAGCTCACCACCGACTAGCTCCAACGAGCAGTACTTC.

This rearrangement joins TRBV4-1 to TRBJ2-5; tentatively, D is TRBD2 (5 bases). Trimming shortened V by 4 bases and J by 9 bases, and 24 bases separated the two germline ends. Germline V gene data show CDR1 as MGHRA and CDR2 as YSYEKL. The CDR3 is 16 amino acids. The CDR3 protein is CASSLGPGSKIEAQYF. CDR3 nucleotide sequence: TGCGCCAGCAGCCTTGGGCCGGGAAGCAAGATTGAGGCCCAGTACTTC.

The CDR3 is CATSDGEVDTQYF. The CDR3 bases are TGTGCCACCAGTGACGGGGAGGTTGATACGCAGTATTTT. This rearrangement joins TRBV24-1 to TRBJ2-3, with a weak D call TRBD2 (6 bases). The V end was cut by 4 bases, the J end by 6 bases, with 10 bases between. Germline V lookup: CDR1 KGHDR, CDR2 SFDVKD. The CDR3 contains 13 residues.

The rearrangement uses TRBV12-3 or TRBV12-4 and TRBJ1-1, with 7 bases matching TRBD1. The CDR3 consists of 14 residues. After removal of 5 bases from V and 0 bases from J, the junction contained 3 bases not matched to a gene. CDR3 sequence reads: CASSPGGMNTEAFF. CDR3 DNA sequence: TGTGCCAGCAGTCCAGGGGGGATGAACACTGAAGCTTTCTTT.

The CDR3 sequence: CASSSGGWSTDTQYF. In nucleotides, the CDR3 is TGTGCCAGCAGTAGCGGGGGGTGGAGCACAGATACGCAGTATTTT. The chain recombines TRBV7-2 with TRBJ2-3; 10 bases are shared with TRBD2. Germline V gives CDR1 SGHTA, CDR2 FQGNSA. With 6 bases clipped from V and 0 bases from J, the junction kept 3 bases outside the gene matches. This CDR3 spans 15 amino acids.

The rearrangement links TRBV3-1 to TRBJ2-2; D is uncertain. CDR3 size: 15 residues. Germline V gives CDR1 LGHDT, CDR2 YNNKEL (reference sequence). Trimming removed 4 bases at V and 2 bases at J, with 11 bases between. For the CDR3, the DNA is TGTGCCAGCAGCCTTTCGGGTCACAACACCGGGGAGCTGTTTTTT. This encodes CASSLSGHNTGELFF. Full variable domain (missing parts from reference TRBV3-1 and TRBJ2-2): DTAVSQTPKYLVTQMGNDKSIKCEQNLGHDTMYWYKQDSKKFLKIMFSYNNKELIINETVPNRFSPKSPDKAHLNLHINSLELGDSAVYFCASSLSGHNTGELFFGEGSRLTVL.